The rows below give T cell receptor beta chains drawn from one sample of a study of post-analysis software for immune sequencing data. MiXCR, applied by TCRdb to the PCR reads, yields one record per CDR3 protein. The sample lists some 450,000 distinct CDR3 sequences; less than 45% were seen once. Sequencing used blood. The origin of the receptors is a girl aged 5-17 years with multiple sclerosis. CDR3s include the opening cysteine and the closing phenylalanine or tryptophan. Each record gives: J gene, clone size, V gene, D gene, CDR3 protein, CDR3 DNA. D genes are given only for firm matches. A clone size is listed for some rows: how often the clone was seen (once, few, many), or a class if it is expanded.

J: TRBJ2-5
size: .
V: TRBV20-1
D: TRBD2
CDR3: CSARGGQGTSGAQETQYF
DNA: TGCAGTGCTAGAGGGGGCCAAGGGACTAGCGGGGCTCAAGAGACCCAGTACTTC

J: TRBJ1-2
size: .
V: TRBV25-1
D: .
CDR3: CASSAPEGHGNGYTF
DNA: TGTGCCAGCAGTGCCCCGGAAGGGCACGGGAATGGCTACACCTTC

J: TRBJ1-2
size: .
V: TRBV13
D: .
CDR3: CASSLELRGNYGYTF
DNA: TGTGCCAGCAGCTTAGAGCTCAGGGGAAACTATGGCTACACCTTC

J: TRBJ2-7
size: once
V: TRBV7-9
D: .
CDR3: CASSSLQGSAYEQYF
DNA: TGTGCCAGCAGCTCCCTGCAGGGGAGCGCCTACGAGCAGTACTTC

J: TRBJ2-1
size: few
V: TRBV4-1
D: .
CDR3: CASSQVRQSSYNEQFF
DNA: TGTGCCAGCAGCCAAGTTCGCCAGAGCTCCTACAATGAGCAGTTCTTC

J: TRBJ2-3
size: .
V: TRBV4-2
D: .
CDR3: CASSHPLTGAVDTQYF
DNA: TGTGCCAGCAGCCATCCTCTTACGGGAGCGGTAGATACGCAGTATTTT

J: TRBJ2-7
size: .
V: TRBV5-1
D: .
CDR3: CASSLLRGEQYF
DNA: TGCGCCAGCAGCTTGCTAAGGGGGGAGCAGTACTTC

J: TRBJ2-3
size: .
V: TRBV7-9
D: TRBD2
CDR3: CASSVGLAGASWDTQYF
DNA: TGTGCCAGCAGCGTGGGACTAGCGGGCGCCTCCTGGGATACGCAGTATTTT

J: TRBJ2-1
size: few
V: TRBV20-1
D: .
CDR3: CSALSGLSSYNEQFF
DNA: TGCAGTGCGCTAAGCGGTCTAAGCTCCTACAATGAGCAGTTCTTC

J: TRBJ2-7
size: .
V: TRBV20-1
D: TRBD2
CDR3: CSAQGLAGISYEQYF
DNA: TGCAGTGCTCAGGGACTAGCGGGAATCTCCTACGAGCAGTACTTC

J: TRBJ2-3
size: .
V: TRBV12-5
D: .
CDR3: CASGLRETDTQYF
DNA: TGTGCTAGTGGTTTGCGGGAGACAGATACGCAGTATTTT

J: TRBJ2-5
size: few
V: TRBV28
D: TRBD1
CDR3: CASSYTTDRLETQYF
DNA: TGTGCCAGCAGTTATACTACGGACAGGTTAGAGACCCAGTACTTC

J: TRBJ2-3
size: few
V: TRBV24-1
D: .
CDR3: CATSDLLGDDTQYF
DNA: TGTGCCACCAGTGATTTGCTAGGGGATGATACGCAGTATTTT

J: TRBJ2-7
size: .
V: TRBV20-1
D: .
CDR3: CSGMGGRNRGIYEQYF
DNA: TGCAGTGGAATGGGGGGGCGCAACCGCGGGATCTACGAGCAGTACTTC

J: TRBJ2-1
size: .
V: TRBV20-1
D: TRBD2
CDR3: CSARWSGRGEQFF
DNA: TGCAGTGCTAGGTGGAGCGGGAGGGGTGAGCAGTTCTTC

J: TRBJ2-7
size: .
V: TRBV28
D: TRBD1
CDR3: CASNTAPGTGGLEQYF
DNA: TGTGCCAGCAACACTGCACCCGGGACAGGGGGCCTCGAGCAGTACTTC

J: TRBJ2-1
size: few
V: TRBV18
D: TRBD2
CDR3: CASSPERGGTLISEQFF
DNA: TGTGCCAGCTCACCAGAACGGGGAGGGACCCTAATCTCTGAGCAGTTCTTC

J: TRBJ2-3
size: .
V: TRBV3-1
D: .
CDR3: CASSQVNTDTQYF
DNA: TGTGCCAGCAGCCAAGTTAACACAGATACGCAGTATTTT

J: TRBJ2-1
size: few
V: TRBV7-3
D: TRBD1
CDR3: CASSLPTGGSESNEQFF
DNA: TGTGCCAGCAGCCTCCCCACAGGGGGTAGCGAGTCTAATGAGCAGTTCTTC

J: TRBJ1-2
size: .
V: TRBV27
D: .
CDR3: CASSGGLGYTF
DNA: TGTGCCAGCAGTGGGGGACTGGGCTACACCTTC

J: TRBJ2-5
size: .
V: TRBV7-3
D: .
CDR3: CASSLNPGPQETQYF
DNA: TGTGCCAGCAGCTTAAACCCGGGGCCCCAAGAGACCCAGTACTTC

J: TRBJ1-5
size: .
V: TRBV12-3/TRBV12-4
D: .
CDR3: CASSRPSPGRVNQPQHF
DNA: TGTGCCAGCAGTCGCCCATCCCCAGGCCGGGTTAATCAGCCCCAGCATTTT

J: TRBJ1-1
size: few
V: TRBV4-1
D: .
CDR3: CASSQDPAAGNTEAFF
DNA: TGCGCCAGCAGCCAAGATCCCGCTGCAGGGAACACTGAAGCTTTCTTT

J: TRBJ2-7
size: .
V: TRBV2
D: .
CDR3: CASSEGAGSSYEQYF
DNA: TGTGCCAGCAGTGAGGGGGCGGGGAGCTCCTACGAGCAGTACTTC

J: TRBJ2-1
size: .
V: TRBV6-6
D: TRBD2
CDR3: CASSYPTSGTDNEQFF
DNA: TGTGCCAGCAGTTACCCGACTAGCGGGACCGACAATGAGCAGTTCTTC

J: TRBJ2-3
size: once
V: TRBV20-1
D: TRBD2
CDR3: CSAVTSGRDYTQYF
DNA: TGCAGTGCTGTGACTAGCGGGAGGGATTATACGCAGTATTTT

J: TRBJ1-5
size: .
V: TRBV10-3
D: .
CDR3: CAISAGGDNQPQHF
DNA: TGTGCCATCAGTGCTGGGGGGGACAATCAGCCCCAGCATTTT

J: TRBJ2-7
size: few
V: TRBV3-1
D: .
CDR3: CASSQDRGGEQYF
DNA: TGTGCCAGCAGCCAAGACAGGGGCGGCGAGCAGTACTTC

J: TRBJ2-5
size: few
V: TRBV29-1
D: .
CDR3: CSYLDETQYF
DNA: TGCAGCTACCTGGATGAGACCCAGTACTTC

J: TRBJ1-2
size: few
V: TRBV7-6
D: TRBD1
CDR3: CASSIGTGFRRWEGYGYTF
DNA: TGTGCCAGCAGCATAGGGACAGGATTTCGAAGGTGGGAAGGTTATGGCTACACCTTC

J: TRBJ1-4
size: .
V: TRBV7-9
D: .
CDR3: CASKEPGTYEKLFF
DNA: TGTGCCAGCAAAGAACCCGGGACTTATGAAAAACTGTTTTTT

J: TRBJ2-7
size: .
V: TRBV27
D: TRBD1
CDR3: CASRYTGGSYEQYF
DNA: TGTGCCAGCAGATATACAGGGGGCTCCTACGAGCAGTACTTC

J: TRBJ2-7
size: few
V: TRBV4-1
D: .
CDR3: CASSQVSSVSYEQYF
DNA: TGCGCCAGCAGCCAAGTCTCCAGTGTCTCCTACGAGCAGTACTTC

J: TRBJ2-1
size: .
V: TRBV12-3/TRBV12-4
D: TRBD2
CDR3: CASSPRTGGRVNEQFF
DNA: TGTGCCAGCAGCCCGCGGACTGGCGGGAGGGTCAATGAGCAGTTCTTC

J: TRBJ1-1
size: few
V: TRBV27
D: .
CDR3: CASSLKGQMNTEAFF
DNA: TGTGCCAGCAGTTTAAAAGGACAGATGAACACTGAAGCTTTCTTT

J: TRBJ2-5
size: few
V: TRBV9
D: TRBD2
CDR3: CASSVGAGVQETQYF
DNA: TGTGCCAGCAGCGTAGGAGCGGGGGTCCAAGAGACCCAGTACTTC

J: TRBJ2-6
size: few
V: TRBV7-7
D: .
CDR3: CASSPMAGSGANVLTF
DNA: TGTGCTAGCAGCCCCATGGCAGGGTCTGGGGCCAACGTCCTGACTTTC

J: TRBJ2-1
size: .
V: TRBV12-3/TRBV12-4
D: TRBD2
CDR3: CASSPGLSGFYNEQFF
DNA: TGTGCCAGCAGTCCGGGACTAAGCGGGTTCTACAATGAGCAGTTCTTC

J: TRBJ2-7
size: .
V: TRBV7-2
D: .
CDR3: CASSSTLGYEQYF
DNA: TGTGCCAGCAGCTCCACACTAGGGTACGAGCAGTACTTC

J: TRBJ2-1
size: .
V: TRBV4-3
D: .
CDR3: CASSQNPGQTNDEQFF
DNA: TGCGCCAGCAGCCAAAATCCGGGACAAACTAACGATGAGCAGTTCTTC

J: TRBJ2-5
size: .
V: TRBV7-9
D: .
CDR3: CASSLSHLYLYQETQYF
DNA: TGTGCCAGCAGCTTAAGTCACCTCTACCTCTACCAAGAGACCCAGTACTTC

J: TRBJ2-5
size: .
V: TRBV5-1
D: .
CDR3: CASSPRPLGERETQYF
DNA: TGCGCCAGCAGCCCCCGGCCGCTAGGGGAAAGGGAGACCCAGTACTTC

J: TRBJ2-1
size: .
V: TRBV4-3
D: TRBD1
CDR3: CASSQDQGASYNEQFF
DNA: TGCGCCAGCAGCCAAGATCAGGGGGCCTCTTACAATGAGCAGTTCTTC

J: TRBJ2-7
size: .
V: TRBV7-8
D: TRBD1
CDR3: CASSLARSGGMHEQYF
DNA: TGTGCCAGCAGCTTAGCTAGGTCAGGGGGTATGCACGAGCAGTACTTC

J: TRBJ1-1
size: .
V: TRBV15
D: .
CDR3: CATSRDRDNTEAFF
DNA: TGTGCCACCAGCAGAGACAGGGATAACACTGAAGCTTTCTTT

J: TRBJ2-4
size: few
V: TRBV7-2
D: .
CDR3: CASSLFDQPSSIQYF
DNA: TGTGCCAGCAGCTTATTCGACCAGCCCTCTAGCATTCAGTACTTC

J: TRBJ1-1
size: few
V: TRBV29-1
D: .
CDR3: CSVEGLRENTEAFF
DNA: TGCAGCGTTGAGGGTCTCAGGGAGAACACTGAAGCTTTCTTT

J: TRBJ2-3
size: .
V: TRBV9
D: TRBD1
CDR3: CASSTGTVSTDTQYF
DNA: TGTGCCAGTAGCACTGGGACAGTTAGCACAGATACGCAGTATTTT

J: TRBJ2-3
size: .
V: TRBV6-2/TRBV6-3
D: TRBD1
CDR3: CASNWDRERPDTQYF
DNA: TGTGCCAGCAATTGGGACAGGGAAAGGCCAGATACGCAGTATTTT

J: TRBJ1-1
size: few
V: TRBV12-3/TRBV12-4
D: .
CDR3: CASGLLVGGVAFF
DNA: TGTGCCAGCGGCCTACTGGTGGGAGGAGTAGCTTTCTTT

J: TRBJ2-1
size: .
V: TRBV10-1
D: TRBD1
CDR3: CASSDQGQGPYNEQFF
DNA: TGCGCCAGCAGTGACCAGGGACAGGGTCCATACAATGAGCAGTTCTTC

J: TRBJ2-2
size: .
V: TRBV5-1
D: .
CDR3: CASSEGTGNTGELFF
DNA: TGCGCCAGCAGCGAGGGGACTGGGAACACCGGGGAGCTGTTTTTT

J: TRBJ2-7
size: .
V: TRBV15
D: .
CDR3: CATRRNYEQYF
DNA: TGTGCCACCAGAAGAAACTACGAGCAGTACTTC

J: TRBJ2-7
size: few
V: TRBV27
D: TRBD2
CDR3: CASSPEAGSSYEQYF
DNA: TGTGCCAGCAGTCCCGAAGCGGGAAGCTCCTACGAGCAGTACTTC

J: TRBJ2-2
size: .
V: TRBV20-1
D: TRBD2
CDR3: CSARVGLAETGERFF
DNA: TGCAGTGCTAGAGTCGGACTAGCGGAGACCGGGGAGCGGTTTTTT

J: TRBJ2-3
size: .
V: TRBV15
D: .
CDR3: CAASNQLARTDTQYF
DNA: TGTGCCGCCAGCAACCAACTAGCACGCACAGATACGCAGTATTTT

J: TRBJ1-1
size: few
V: TRBV5-1
D: TRBD1
CDR3: CASSRGQGATEAFF
DNA: TGCGCCAGCAGCCGTGGACAGGGGGCAACTGAAGCTTTCTTT

J: TRBJ2-6
size: few
V: TRBV7-9
D: .
CDR3: CASSLAEGAGANVLTF
DNA: TGTGCCAGCAGCTTAGCGGAAGGGGCCGGGGCCAACGTCCTGACTTTC

J: TRBJ2-5
size: few
V: TRBV5-1
D: .
CDR3: CASSLADTQETQYF
DNA: TGCGCCAGCAGCTTGGCAGACACCCAAGAGACCCAGTACTTC

J: TRBJ2-3
size: .
V: TRBV12-3/TRBV12-4
D: .
CDR3: CASTRGTLQDTQYF
DNA: TGTGCCAGCACACGAGGGACCCTACAAGATACGCAGTATTTT